The 20 T cell receptor beta chains reported below all come from one sample, sequenced in a study of blood T cell repertoires in COVID-19. TCRdb's table, derived via immunoSEQ multiplex PCR, lists solely in-frame clones and lacks some. The sample contains approximately 25,000 clones, around nine tenths of which appear only once. The specimen sequenced was peripheral blood. These receptors were obtained from a human donor with acute or convalescent COVID-19. The donor label of this sample is uncertain.

CDR3 sequence reads: CASSVHDNEQFF. CDR3 nucleotide sequence: TGTGCCAGCAGCGTTCATGACAATGAGCAGTTCTTC. The V and J genes are TRBV9 and TRBJ2-1; D remains unclear. The CDR3 has 12 residues. Per the germline V gene, CDR1 is SGDLS and CDR2 is YYNGEE. Deletions cut 2 bases from V and 5 bases from J, with 5 bases between.

With regard to this clone: The junction differs from germline at one of its ends, possibly a read error. The V and J genes are TRBV9 and TRBJ2-3, with a weak D call TRBD2 (6 bases). Germline loops: CDR1 SGDLS, CDR2 YYNGEE. The CDR3 has 17 amino acids. The CDR3 DNA reads TGTGCCAGCACCGTAGGAGATAGCGGTTATAGCACAGATACGCAGTATTTT. It is translated as CASTVGDSGYSTDTQYF.

This chain connects TRBV9 to TRBJ2-1; the D is unclear. This CDR3 has 13 residues. V was trimmed by 0 bases and J by 9 bases, leaving 10 bases between them. Germline assignment: CDR1 SGDLS and CDR2 YYNGEE. CDR3 bases: TGTGCCAGCAGCGTAGAGGCAGGCGCTGAGCAGTTCTTC. This gives the protein CASSVEAGAEQFF. The variable domain in full, with the rest retrieved from reference TRBV9 and TRBJ2-1, is DSGVTQTPKHLITATGQRVTLRCSPRSGDLSVYWYQQSLDQGLQFLIQYYNGEERAKGNILERFSAQQFPDLHSELNLSSLELGDSALYFCASSVEAGAEQFFGPGTRLTVL.

Only a few counts were recorded for this clone. The genes are TRBV6-1 and TRBJ2-7, with a weak D call TRBD1 (6 bases). The CDR3 has 14 residues. CDR1 is MNHNS and CDR2 is SASEGT in the germline V gene. With 3 bases removed from V and 5 bases from J, the gap between germline ends came to 14 bases. CDR3 protein: CASSEQGLSHEQYF. The CDR3 DNA reads TGTGCCAGCAGTGAGCAGGGGCTGTCCCACGAGCAGTACTTC.

This clone was detected once. The rearrangement links TRBV29-1 to TRBJ2-5; perhaps TRBD2 as D (5 bases). Germline loops: CDR1 SQVTM, CDR2 ANQGSEA. This CDR3 has 13 amino acids. V lost 6 bases, J lost 5 bases, and 16 bases lay in between. The CDR3 region has the DNA TGCAGCGTCCCCACGGGTCCGGGGGAGACCCAGTACTTC. This encodes CSVPTGPGETQYF.

The rearrangement joins TRBV10-1 to TRBJ2-1; the match to TRBD2 covers 7 bases. The CDR3 is made up of 15 amino acids. After removal of 4 bases from V and 1 base from J, the junction contained 4 bases not matched to a gene. Germline CDR1 and CDR2: WNHNN and SYGVQD (reference sequence). The chain's CDR3 is CASSGPSGSYNEQFF. In DNA form, the CDR3 reads TGCGCCAGCAGTGGCCCTAGCGGATCCTACAATGAGCAGTTCTTC.

V usage is TRBV7-2 and J usage is TRBJ1-2; unclear D gene. Trimming stripped 4 bases from V and 4 bases from J, with 16 bases between. Per the germline V gene, CDR1 is SGHTA and CDR2 is FQGNSA. The CDR3 consists of 15 residues. This chain's CDR3 is CASSSSDGRGYGYTF. The CDR3 nucleotides are TGTGCCAGCAGCTCATCGGACGGACGGGGCTATGGCTACACCTTC.

This clone was observed a single time. This rearrangement joins TRBV29-1 to TRBJ1-5; the D gene is possibly TRBD1 (6 bases). Trimming stripped 5 bases from V and 6 bases from J, with 14 bases between. This CDR3 has 13 amino acids. Germline V gene data show CDR1 as SQVTM and CDR2 as ANQGSEA. The CDR3 DNA sequence: TGCAGCGTTAAAACAGGGTCGGGTCAGCCCCAGCATTTT. This encodes CSVKTGSGQPQHF.

Sample share makes this clone medium-sized (0.01 to 0.1%). The V gene is TRBV7-2, the J gene TRBJ2-3; 10 bases are a match to TRBD1. V lost 3 bases to trimming and J lost 1 base; unmatched junction nucleotides: 4. Looked up from germline, CDR1 is SGHTA and CDR2 is FQGNSA. The CDR3 is 16 residues long. In DNA, the CDR3 is TGTGCCAGCAGCTTCTCCGGGACAGGGGGCACAGATACGCAGTATTTT. This codes for CASSFSGTGGTDTQYF.

CDR3 bases: TGTGCCGCCCGGGACAGGGGCCTATACCGCTATGGCTACACCTTC. It translates to CAARDRGLYRYGYTF. The chain couples TRBV19 to TRBJ1-2; 10 bases map to TRBD1. The CDR3 runs to 15 residues. CDR1 LNHDA and CDR2 SQIVND come from the germline V gene (reference sequence). The V and J ends lost 11 bases and 4 bases, in that order; junction bases with no gene match: 13.

This chain connects TRBV12-3 or TRBV12-4 to TRBJ1-5; no clear D. The CDR3 sequence is 13 residues long. V was clipped by 5 bases and J by 4 bases, with 9 bases between them. The CDR3 sequence: CASSPNMNQPQHF. In nucleotides, the CDR3 is TGTGCCAGCAGTCCAAACATGAATCAGCCCCAGCATTTT.

The J gene is TRBJ1-2, the V gene TRBV13; a possible D gene is TRBD1 (6 bases). The V end lost 5 bases, the J end lost 2 bases, and 9 bases lay between the germline ends. Per the germline V gene, CDR1 is PRHDT and CDR2 is FYEKMQ (reference sequence). This CDR3 is built from 13 residues. CDR3 sequence reads: CASSPDRNYGYTF. CDR3 in DNA: TGTGCCAGCAGCCCTGACAGGAACTATGGCTACACCTTC.

The genes are TRBV12-3 or TRBV12-4 and TRBJ1-2, with D unclear. The length of the CDR3 is 13 residues. V was shortened by 2 bases and J by 3 bases, with 7 bases between the two germline ends. The CDR3 nucleotides read TGTGCCAGCAGTTTACGGGGAGACTATGGCTACACCTTC. The encoded protein is CASSLRGDYGYTF.

V usage is TRBV5-4 and J usage is TRBJ2-3; D not certain. This CDR3 is built from 15 residues. The germline V and J ends were trimmed by 9 bases and 0 bases, with 17 bases remaining between them. The germline gives CDR1 SGHNT, CDR2 YYREEE (reference sequence). DNA for the CDR3: TGTGCCACCCACACCGGCGGCCCCAGCACAGATACGCAGTATTTT. Protein: CATHTGGPSTDTQYF.

This clone was found a few times. The chain carries TRBV7-9 and TRBJ2-7, with 9 bases fitting TRBD1. V lost 4 bases to trimming and J lost 7 bases; unmatched junction nucleotides: 11. The CDR3 sequence is 15 residues long. Germline assignment: CDR1 SEHNR and CDR2 FQNEAQ (reference sequence). In DNA, the CDR3 is TGTGCCAGCAGCTCTCCCGGGACAGGGACTAAAGAGCAGTACTTC. Amino acid sequence: CASSSPGTGTKEQYF.

The CDR3, as DNA: TGTGCCAGCTCATTGTGGGAGGGCACCTACAATGAGCAGTTCTTC. Encoded protein: CASSLWEGTYNEQFF. The gene calls are TRBV18 and TRBJ2-1; 7 nucleotides match TRBD2. The CDR3 covers 15 residues. The V and J ends lost 5 bases and 2 bases, in that order; junction bases with no gene match: 6. Germline V gene sequence: CDR1 KGHSH, CDR2 LQKENI. Using reference TRBV18 and TRBJ2-1 for the parts outside the CDR3, the full variable domain is NAGVMQNPRHLVRRRGQEARLRCSPMKGHSHVYWYRQLPEEGLKFMVYLQKENIIDESGMPKERFSAEFPKEGPSILRIQQVVRGDSAAYFCASSLWEGTYNEQFFGPGTRLTVL.

This clone appeared once. V and J are TRBV7-9 and TRBJ2-1, with a possible D match to TRBD2 (5 bases). Deletions cut 5 bases from V and 0 bases from J, with 14 bases between. CDR1 and CDR2 (germline): SEHNR, FQNEAQ (reference sequence). This CDR3 comprises 16 residues. The CDR3 here is CASSPRTGSSYNEQFF. CDR3 coding DNA: TGTGCCAGCAGCCCTCGGACGGGAAGCTCCTACAATGAGCAGTTCTTC.

This rearrangement joins TRBV5-6 to TRBJ1-2; 9 nucleotides match TRBD1. Trimming at V came to 4 bases and at J to 14 bases, leaving 12 bases not matched to a gene. This CDR3 is built from 13 residues. Germline V gene sequence: CDR1 SGHDT, CDR2 YYEEEE. The CDR3, as DNA: TGTGCCAGCAGCCTTGTATCGCCCGGGACAGGGACCTTC. This translates into CASSLVSPGTGTF.

The chain joins TRBV2 to TRBJ1-4; the match to TRBD1 covers 7 bases. V shed 3 bases, J shed 7 bases, and the junction held 8 bases outside the gene matches. The germline V gene has CDR1 SNHLY and CDR2 FYNNEI. The CDR3 is 15 amino acids. CDR3 protein: CASSELGGRVEKLFF. CDR3 bases: TGTGCCAGCAGTGAGTTAGGGGGCCGTGTTGAAAAACTGTTTTTT.

The J gene is TRBJ1-3, the V gene TRBV5-4; no clear D gene. Trimming removed 0 bases from V and 8 bases from J, with 9 bases in between. Germline loops: CDR1 SGHNT, CDR2 YYREEE (reference sequence). This CDR3 has 13 residues. The CDR3 DNA reads TGTGCCAGCAGCTTGGCCGGCAGCGACACCATATATTTT. Residues: CASSLAGSDTIYF.